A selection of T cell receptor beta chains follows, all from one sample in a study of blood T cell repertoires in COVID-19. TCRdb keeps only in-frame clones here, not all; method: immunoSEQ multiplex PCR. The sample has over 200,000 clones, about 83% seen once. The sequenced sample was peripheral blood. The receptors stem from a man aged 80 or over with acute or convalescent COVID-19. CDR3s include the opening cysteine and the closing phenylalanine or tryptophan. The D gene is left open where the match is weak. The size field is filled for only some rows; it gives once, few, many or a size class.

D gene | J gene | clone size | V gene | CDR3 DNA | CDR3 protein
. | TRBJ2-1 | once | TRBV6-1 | TGTGCCAGCAGTGAATCGTATGAGCAGTTCTTC | CASSESYEQFF
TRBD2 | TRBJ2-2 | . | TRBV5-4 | TGTGCCAGCAGCTTTGGTGGTGCGGGAGGGCAAAGCGGGGAGCTGTTTTTT | CASSFGGAGGQSGELFF
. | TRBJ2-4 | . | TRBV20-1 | TGCAGTGCTAGAGGGGGCTCTCTTCAGTACTTC | CSARGGSLQYF
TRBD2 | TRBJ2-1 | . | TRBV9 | TGTGCCAGCAGCGGAGGACTAGCGGGGAACAATGAGCAGTTCTTC | CASSGGLAGNNEQFF
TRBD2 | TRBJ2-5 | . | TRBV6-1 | TGTGCCAGCAGTGAAGTGAGCGGGAGGCGAGAGACCCAGTACTTC | CASSEVSGRRETQYF
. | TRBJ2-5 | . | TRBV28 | TGTGCCAGCAGTGGGGGGACAGTCCAAGAGACCCAGTACTTC | CASSGGTVQETQYF
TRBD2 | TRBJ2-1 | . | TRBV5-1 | TGCGCCAGCAGCTTGCAATCAGCGGGAGGGTACAATGAGCAGTTCTTC | CASSLQSAGGYNEQFF
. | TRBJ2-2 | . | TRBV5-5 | TGTGCCAGCAGCTATGGAGGCGGCGTGAACACCGGGGAGCTGTTTTTT | CASSYGGGVNTGELFF
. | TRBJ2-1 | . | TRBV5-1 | TGCGCCAGCAGCTTGGCAGCGGTCTCCTACAATGAGCAGTTCTTC | CASSLAAVSYNEQFF
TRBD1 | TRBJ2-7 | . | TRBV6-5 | TGTGCCACCCAGTTGGGCGGGACAGGGGGCTACGAGCAGTACTTC | CATQLGGTGGYEQYF
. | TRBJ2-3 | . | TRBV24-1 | TGTGCCACCCGCAATCAGGACACAGATACGCAGTATTTT | CATRNQDTDTQYF
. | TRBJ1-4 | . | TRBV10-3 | TGTGCCATCAGTGAGTCCGGAGCCGGGACTAATGAAAAACTGTTTTTT | CAISESGAGTNEKLFF
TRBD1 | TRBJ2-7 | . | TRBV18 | TGTGCCAGCTCACCAGGGACAGGGCCCCCCTACGAGCAGTACTTC | CASSPGTGPPYEQYF
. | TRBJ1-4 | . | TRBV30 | TGTGCCTGGAGTGTCGGGGTAGTTGGTGAAAAACTGTTTTTT | CAWSVGVVGEKLFF
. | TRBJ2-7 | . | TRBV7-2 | TGTGCCAGCAGCTTAGCGGGGGGGCCCCACGAGCAGTACTTC | CASSLAGGPHEQYF
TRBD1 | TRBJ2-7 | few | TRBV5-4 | TGTGCCAGCAGCGGGTGGACAGGGCTTGGGAACGAGCAGTACTTC | CASSGWTGLGNEQYF
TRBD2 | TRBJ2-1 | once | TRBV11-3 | TGTGCCAGCAGCTTTCTTTCTAGCGGGGGTTACAATGAGCAGTTCTTC | CASSFLSSGGYNEQFF
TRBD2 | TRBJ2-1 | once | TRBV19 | TGTGCCAGTAGTATCGGGACTAGCGGGATTATATTTGAGCAGTTCTTC | CASSIGTSGIIFEQFF
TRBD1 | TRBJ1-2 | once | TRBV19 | TGTGCCATGATGACAGGGGGCGTTGATGGCTACACCTTC | CAMMTGGVDGYTF
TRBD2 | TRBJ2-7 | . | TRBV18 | TGTGCCAGCTCACAGGGACTAGGTTACTACGAGCAGTACTTC | CASSQGLGYYEQYF
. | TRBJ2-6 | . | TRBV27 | TGTGCCAGCAGTTTATCGGGAGGAGGGACGGTTGGGGCCAACGTCCTGACTTTC | CASSLSGGGTVGANVLTF
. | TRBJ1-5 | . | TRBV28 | TGTGCCAGCACCACGGGGGGGACACCTCTCTATCAGCCCCAGCATTTT | CASTTGGTPLYQPQHF
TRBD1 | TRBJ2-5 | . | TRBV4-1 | TGCGCCAGCAGCCAAGATCTCACCGGGACAGGGGTTCAAGAGACCCAGTACTTC | CASSQDLTGTGVQETQYF
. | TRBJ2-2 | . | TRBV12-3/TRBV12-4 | TGTGCCAGCAGCCTAACAGGGCCCGGGGAGCTGTTTTTT | CASSLTGPGELFF
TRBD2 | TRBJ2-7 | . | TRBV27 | TGTGCCAGCAGGGGGCGGGAGCCCTTATACGAGCAGTACTTC | CASRGREPLYEQYF
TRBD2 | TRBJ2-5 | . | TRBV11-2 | TGTGCCAGCAGCTTATTGATAGCGGGAGCAAGTGAGACCCAGTACTTC | CASSLLIAGASETQYF
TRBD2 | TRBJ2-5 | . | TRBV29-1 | TGCAGCGTTGAAGGTGGTAGCGGGGTTTTCGAGACCCAGTACTTC | CSVEGGSGVFETQYF
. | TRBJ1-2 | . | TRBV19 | TGTGCCAGTAGTATATCGGCAGGGATCTATGGCTACACCTTC | CASSISAGIYGYTF
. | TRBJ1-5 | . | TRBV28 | TGTGCCAGCAGTACCACCTGGGGGAGGGTTGGATGGCAGCCCCAGCATTTT | CASSTTWGRVGWQPQHF
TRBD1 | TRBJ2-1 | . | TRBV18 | TGTGCCAGCTCACCACCGGGACAGGTTTACAATGAGCAGTTCTTC | CASSPPGQVYNEQFF
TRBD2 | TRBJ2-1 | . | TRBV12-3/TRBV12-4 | TGTGCCAGTGGGACTAGCCTTAGTTGGGAGCAGTTCTTC | CASGTSLSWEQFF
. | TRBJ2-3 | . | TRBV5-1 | TGCGCCAGCAGCCTGACAGGGGAGGGGGATACGCAGTATTTT | CASSLTGEGDTQYF
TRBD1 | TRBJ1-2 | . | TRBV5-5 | TGTGCCAGCAGCTCAAACAGGGGTGGGGGAGGCTACACCTTC | CASSSNRGGGGYTF
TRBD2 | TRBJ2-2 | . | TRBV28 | TGTGCCAGCAAGGAGACTAGCGCCACCGGGGAGCTGTTTTTT | CASKETSATGELFF
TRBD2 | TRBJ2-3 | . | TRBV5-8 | TGTGCCAGCAGCTTGGTAGCTGGTGGGTGGACTAGCGGCACAGATACGCAGTATTTT | CASSLVAGGWTSGTDTQYF
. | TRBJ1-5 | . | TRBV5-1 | TGCGCCAGCAGCCCGGGGGACGGACCCAATCAGCCCCAGCATTTT | CASSPGDGPNQPQHF
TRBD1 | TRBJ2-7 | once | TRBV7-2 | TGTGCCAGCAGCCGGGACAGGGGTGACGAGCAGTACTTC | CASSRDRGDEQYF
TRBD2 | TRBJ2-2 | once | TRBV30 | TGTGCCTGGAATCCCTATAGCGGGTCCGGGGAGCTGTTTTTT | CAWNPYSGSGELFF
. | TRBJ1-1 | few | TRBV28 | TGTGCCAGCAGTTTTTCAGCAGCGATTGAAGCTTTCTTT | CASSFSAAIEAFF
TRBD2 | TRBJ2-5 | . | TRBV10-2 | TGCGCCAGCACTCCGGGACTAGCGGGAGTGGGGGAGACCCAGTACTTC | CASTPGLAGVGETQYF
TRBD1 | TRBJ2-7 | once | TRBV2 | TGTGCCAGCAGGGACGGACAGGGGGCAGGGTACGAGCAGTACTTC | CASRDGQGAGYEQYF
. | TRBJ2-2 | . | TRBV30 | TGTGCCTGGAGTTTCGGGAACACCGGGGAGCTGTTTTTT | CAWSFGNTGELFF
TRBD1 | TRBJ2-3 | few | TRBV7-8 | TGTGCCAGCAGCGCGGACAGGGGGCGCGGGACTAGTCATCCAGATACGCAGTATTTT | CASSADRGRGTSHPDTQYF
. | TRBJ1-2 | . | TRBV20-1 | TGCAGTGCTAGGGCCCCCTCTGGCTACACCTTC | CSARAPSGYTF
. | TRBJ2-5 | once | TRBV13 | TGTGCCAGCAGCCCCAGGGGCCGGGGTGGGGAGACCCAGTACTTC | CASSPRGRGGETQYF
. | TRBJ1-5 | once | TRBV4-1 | TGCGCCAGCAGCCTCCAGGGGAATCAGCCCCAGCATTTT | CASSLQGNQPQHF
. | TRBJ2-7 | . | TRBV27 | TGTGCCAGCAGTTTCTGGGCGAGCTCCTACGAGCAGTACTTC | CASSFWASSYEQYF
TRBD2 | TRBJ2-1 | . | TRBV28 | TGTGCCAGCAGGGCGAGCGGGAGTCGGTGGGAGGAGTTCTTC | CASRASGSRWEEFF
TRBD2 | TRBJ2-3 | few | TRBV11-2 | TGTGCCAGCAGCGTCCAGTCTAGCGGGCCTGGCACAGATACGCAGTATTTT | CASSVQSSGPGTDTQYF
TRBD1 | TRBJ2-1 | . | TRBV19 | TGTGCCAGTAGTATCCCCAGGGGGCCGAATGAGCAGTTCTTC | CASSIPRGPNEQFF
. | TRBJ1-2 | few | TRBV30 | TGTGCCTGGAGGTTAACAGGCGGCTATGGCTACACCTTC | CAWRLTGGYGYTF
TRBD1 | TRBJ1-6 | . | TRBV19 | TGTGCCAGTAGTATTACAGGGGTTTACAATTCACCCCTCCACTTT | CASSITGVYNSPLHF
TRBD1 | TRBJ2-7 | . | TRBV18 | TGTGCCAGCTCACCAGGGACAGACCTCGAGCAGTACTTC | CASSPGTDLEQYF